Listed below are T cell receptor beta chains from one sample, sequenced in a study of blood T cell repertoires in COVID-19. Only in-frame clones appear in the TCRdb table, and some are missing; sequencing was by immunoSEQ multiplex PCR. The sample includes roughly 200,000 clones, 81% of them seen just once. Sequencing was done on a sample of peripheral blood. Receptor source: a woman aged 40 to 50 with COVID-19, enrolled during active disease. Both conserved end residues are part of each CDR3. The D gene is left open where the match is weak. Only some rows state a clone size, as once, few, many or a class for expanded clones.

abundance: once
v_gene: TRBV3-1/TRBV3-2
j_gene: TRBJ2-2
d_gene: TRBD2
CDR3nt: TGTGCCAGCAGCCAAGCGGGGGGGGTTACCGGGGAGCTGTTTTTT
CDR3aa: CASSQAGGVTGELFF

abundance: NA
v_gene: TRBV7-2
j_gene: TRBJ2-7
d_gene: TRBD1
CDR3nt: TGTGCCAGCAGTTATACAGGGGCCAGAACCTACGAGCAGTACTTC
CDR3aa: CASSYTGARTYEQYF

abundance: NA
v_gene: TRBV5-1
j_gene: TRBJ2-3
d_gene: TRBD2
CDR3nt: TGCGCCAGCAGCGGCGGACTAGCGGGTCAGCTTAGCACAGATACGCAGTATTTT
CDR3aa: CASSGGLAGQLSTDTQYF

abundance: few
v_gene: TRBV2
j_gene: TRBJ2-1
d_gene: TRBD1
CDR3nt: TGTGCCAGCATTACGGACAGGGGATACAATGAGCAGTTCTTC
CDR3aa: CASITDRGYNEQFF

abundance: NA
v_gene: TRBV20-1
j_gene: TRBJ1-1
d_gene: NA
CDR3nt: TGCAGTGCGCTGAGGTACACTGAAGCTTTCTTT
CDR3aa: CSALRYTEAFF

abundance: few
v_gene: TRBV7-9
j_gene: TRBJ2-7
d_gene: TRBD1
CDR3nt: TGTGCCAGCAGCCCAGGACAGGGATCCCGCTACGAGCAGTACTTC
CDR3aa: CASSPGQGSRYEQYF

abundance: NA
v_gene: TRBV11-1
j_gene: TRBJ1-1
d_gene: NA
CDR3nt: TGTGCCAGCAGCTTATCGGGGGGAAACACTGAAGCTTTCTTT
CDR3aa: CASSLSGGNTEAFF

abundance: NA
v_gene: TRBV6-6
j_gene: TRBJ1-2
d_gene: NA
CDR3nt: TGTGCCAGCAGTATCCGGGACATCGAATTTTATGGCTACACCTTC
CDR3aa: CASSIRDIEFYGYTF

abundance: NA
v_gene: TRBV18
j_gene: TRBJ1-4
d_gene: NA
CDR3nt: TGTGCCAGCTCACCACCGGTTAACAGAGGGGAAAAACTGTTTTTT
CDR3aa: CASSPPVNRGEKLFF

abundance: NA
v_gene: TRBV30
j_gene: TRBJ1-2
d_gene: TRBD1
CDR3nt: TGTGCCTGGAGTGTACAGCCCAGGGGGAGGTATGGCTACACCTTC
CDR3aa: CAWSVQPRGRYGYTF

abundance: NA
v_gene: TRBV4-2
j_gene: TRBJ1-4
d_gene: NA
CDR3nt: TGTGCCAGCAGCCAAGATCCCTCCGCAACTAATGAAAAACTGTTTTTT
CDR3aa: CASSQDPSATNEKLFF

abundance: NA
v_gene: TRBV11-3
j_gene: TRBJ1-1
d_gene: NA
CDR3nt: TGTGCCAGCAGCTCTGGCGGGAACACTGAAGCTTTCTTT
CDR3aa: CASSSGGNTEAFF

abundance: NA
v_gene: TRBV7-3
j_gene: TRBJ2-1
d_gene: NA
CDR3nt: TGTGCCAGCAGCTTAACGCTAGTCTCCCCCCTGAACAATGAGCAGTTCTTC
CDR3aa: CASSLTLVSPLNNEQFF

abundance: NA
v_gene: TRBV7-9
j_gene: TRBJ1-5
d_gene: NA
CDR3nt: TGTGCCAGCAGCTCGAGTACCCAGGGGAGCAATCAGCCCCAGCATTTT
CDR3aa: CASSSSTQGSNQPQHF

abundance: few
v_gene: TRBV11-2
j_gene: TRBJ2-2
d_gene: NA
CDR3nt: TGTGCCAGCATCCCGAGGGCCGGGGTAACGAACACCGGGGAGCTGTTTTTT
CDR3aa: CASIPRAGVTNTGELFF

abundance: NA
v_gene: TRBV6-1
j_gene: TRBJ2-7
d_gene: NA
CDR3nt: TGTGCCAGCAGTGAGAAACCAGGGGTCCCCTACGAGCAGTACTTC
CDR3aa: CASSEKPGVPYEQYF

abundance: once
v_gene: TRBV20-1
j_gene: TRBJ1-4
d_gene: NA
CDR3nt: TGCAGTGCTACAGAAGGACAGAAACTGTTTTTT
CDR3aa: CSATEGQKLFF

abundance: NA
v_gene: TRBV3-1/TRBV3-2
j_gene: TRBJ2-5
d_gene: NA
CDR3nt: TGTGCCAGCGAGGGGGTAGGGGAGACCCAGTACTTC
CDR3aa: CASEGVGETQYF

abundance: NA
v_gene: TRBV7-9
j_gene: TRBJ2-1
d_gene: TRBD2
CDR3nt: TGTGCCAGCAGCTTATTCCCACTAGCGGAAGGTGGCTACAATGAGCAGTTCTTC
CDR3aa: CASSLFPLAEGGYNEQFF

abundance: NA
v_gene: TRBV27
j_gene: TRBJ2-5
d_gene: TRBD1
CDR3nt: TGTGCCAGCAGTTCCGGACAGGGGAGGGGAGAGACCCAGTACTTC
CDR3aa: CASSSGQGRGETQYF

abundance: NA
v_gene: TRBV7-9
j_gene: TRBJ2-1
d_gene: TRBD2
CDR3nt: TGTGCCAGCAGCTCCGGGACTAGCGGGAGGCTGGGGTATGAGCAGTTCTTC
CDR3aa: CASSSGTSGRLGYEQFF

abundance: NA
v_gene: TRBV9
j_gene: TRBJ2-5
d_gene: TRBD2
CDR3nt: TGTGCCAGCAGCGTATCAGGGCTAGCGGTTGGAGAGACCCAGTACTTC
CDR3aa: CASSVSGLAVGETQYF

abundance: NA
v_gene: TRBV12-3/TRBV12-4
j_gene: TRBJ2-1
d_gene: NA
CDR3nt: TGTGCCACCGAGGACAGCCAAAATGAACAGTTCTTC
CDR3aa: CATEDSQNEQFF

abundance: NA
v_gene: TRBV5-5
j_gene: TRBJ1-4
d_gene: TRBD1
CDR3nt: TGTGCCAGCAGCTTAAGGACAGGATCGGGTGAAAAACTGTTTTTT
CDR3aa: CASSLRTGSGEKLFF

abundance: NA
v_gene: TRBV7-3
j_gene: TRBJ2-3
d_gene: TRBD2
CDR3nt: TGTGCCAGCAGCCCGAGACTAGCGGGAGGAGGGATCTCCCGCACAGATACGCAGTATTTT
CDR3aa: CASSPRLAGGGISRTDTQYF

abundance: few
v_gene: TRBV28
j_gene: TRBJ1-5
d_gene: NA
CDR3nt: TGTGCCAGCAGTTTACAGGGATTACGAGGCCAGCCCCAGCATTTT
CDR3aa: CASSLQGLRGQPQHF

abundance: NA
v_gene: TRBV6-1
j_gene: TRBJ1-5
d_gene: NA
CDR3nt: TGTGCCAGCAGTGACATGCACAATAAGCCCCAGCATTTT
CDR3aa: CASSDMHNKPQHF

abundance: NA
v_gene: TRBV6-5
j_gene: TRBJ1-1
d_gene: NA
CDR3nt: TGTGCCAGCAGTTACGGCCACGTGAACACTGAAGCTTTCTTT
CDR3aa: CASSYGHVNTEAFF

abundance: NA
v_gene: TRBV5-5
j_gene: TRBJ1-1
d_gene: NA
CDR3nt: TGTGCCAGCAGCTTAATAGGGGCCACTGAAGCTTTCTTT
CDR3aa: CASSLIGATEAFF

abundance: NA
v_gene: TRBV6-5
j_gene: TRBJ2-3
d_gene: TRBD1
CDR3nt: TGTGCCAGCAGTTACTTACAGGGGGTAACAGATACGCAGTATTTT
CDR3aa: CASSYLQGVTDTQYF

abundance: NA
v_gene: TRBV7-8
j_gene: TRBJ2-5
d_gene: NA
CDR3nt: TGTGCCAGCAGCCTGGGGGGGGGCGCAGGAAAAGAGACCCAGTACTTC
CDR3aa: CASSLGGGAGKETQYF

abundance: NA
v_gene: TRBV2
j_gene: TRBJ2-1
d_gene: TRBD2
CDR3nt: TGTGCCAGCAGCCCTACTAGCGGGAGTGCCCATGAGCAGTTCTTC
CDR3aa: CASSPTSGSAHEQFF

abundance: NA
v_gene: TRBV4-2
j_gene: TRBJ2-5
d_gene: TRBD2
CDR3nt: TGTGCCAGCAGCCAAGAGGCCGGTCTAGCGGGGGCCGGGGCCCAGTACTTC
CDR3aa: CASSQEAGLAGAGAQYF

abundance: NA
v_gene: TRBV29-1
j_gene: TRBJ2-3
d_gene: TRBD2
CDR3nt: TGCAGCGCCGTTCCTAGCGGGAGGGCAGGGGATACGCAGTATTTT
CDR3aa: CSAVPSGRAGDTQYF

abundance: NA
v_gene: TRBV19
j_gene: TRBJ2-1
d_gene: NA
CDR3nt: TGTGCCAGTAGTATAAACCACGGGGAAGTACGGTTCTTC
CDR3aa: CASSINHGEVRFF

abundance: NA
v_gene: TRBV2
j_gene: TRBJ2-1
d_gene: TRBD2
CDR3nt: TGTGCCAGCGCTACCGGGACTAGCGTGTACAATGAGCAGTTCTTC
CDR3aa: CASATGTSVYNEQFF

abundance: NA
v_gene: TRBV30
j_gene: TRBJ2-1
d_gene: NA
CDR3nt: TGTGCCTGGAGTGCTGAGGGGAGACTAGGACGTGAGCAGTTCTTC
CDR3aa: CAWSAEGRLGREQFF